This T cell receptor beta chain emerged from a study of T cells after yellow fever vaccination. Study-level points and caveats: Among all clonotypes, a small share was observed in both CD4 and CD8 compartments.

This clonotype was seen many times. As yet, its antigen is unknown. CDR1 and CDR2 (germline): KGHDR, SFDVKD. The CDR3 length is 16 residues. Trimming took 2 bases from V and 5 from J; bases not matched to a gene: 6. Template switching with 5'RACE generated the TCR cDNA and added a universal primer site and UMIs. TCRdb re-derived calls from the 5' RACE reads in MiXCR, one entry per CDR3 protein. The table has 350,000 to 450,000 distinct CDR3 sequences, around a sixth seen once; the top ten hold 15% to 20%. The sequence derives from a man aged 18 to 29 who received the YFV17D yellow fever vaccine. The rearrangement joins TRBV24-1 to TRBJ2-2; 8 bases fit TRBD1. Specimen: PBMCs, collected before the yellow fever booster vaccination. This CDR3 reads CATSDSQGARTGELFF. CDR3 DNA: TGTGCCACCAGTGATTCTCAGGGGGCTCGGACCGGGGAGCTGTTTTTT.